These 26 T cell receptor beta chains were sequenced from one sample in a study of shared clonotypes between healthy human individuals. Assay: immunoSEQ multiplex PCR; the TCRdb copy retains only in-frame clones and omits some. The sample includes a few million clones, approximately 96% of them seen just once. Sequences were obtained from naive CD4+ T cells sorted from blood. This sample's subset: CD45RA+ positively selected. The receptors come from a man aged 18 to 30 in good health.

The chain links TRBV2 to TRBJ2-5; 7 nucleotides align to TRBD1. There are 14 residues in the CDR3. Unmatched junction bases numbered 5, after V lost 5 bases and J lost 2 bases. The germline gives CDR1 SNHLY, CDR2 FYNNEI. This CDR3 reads CASSRDSAQETQYF. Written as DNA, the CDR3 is TGTGCCAGCAGTCGGGACAGCGCGCAAGAGACCCAGTACTTC.

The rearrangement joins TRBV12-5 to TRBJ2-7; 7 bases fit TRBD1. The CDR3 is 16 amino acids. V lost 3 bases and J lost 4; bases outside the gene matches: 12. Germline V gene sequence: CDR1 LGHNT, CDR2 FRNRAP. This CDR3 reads CASGFPALTGRYEQYF. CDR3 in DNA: TGTGCTAGTGGTTTTCCCGCATTGACAGGGCGATACGAGCAGTACTTC.

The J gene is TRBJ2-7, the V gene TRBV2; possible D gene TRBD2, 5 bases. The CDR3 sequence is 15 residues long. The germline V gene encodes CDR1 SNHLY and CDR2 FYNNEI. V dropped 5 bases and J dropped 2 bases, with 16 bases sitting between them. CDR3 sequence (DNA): TGTGCCAGCAGTCAGGACCGAAGCGGTACCTACGAGCAGTACTTC. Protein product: CASSQDRSGTYEQYF.

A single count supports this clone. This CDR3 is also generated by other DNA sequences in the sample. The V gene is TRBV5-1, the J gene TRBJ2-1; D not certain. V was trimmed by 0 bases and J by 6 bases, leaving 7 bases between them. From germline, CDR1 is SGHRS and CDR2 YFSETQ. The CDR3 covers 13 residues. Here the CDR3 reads CASSLAPLNEQFF. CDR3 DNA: TGCGCCAGCAGCTTGGCGCCTCTCAATGAGCAGTTCTTC.

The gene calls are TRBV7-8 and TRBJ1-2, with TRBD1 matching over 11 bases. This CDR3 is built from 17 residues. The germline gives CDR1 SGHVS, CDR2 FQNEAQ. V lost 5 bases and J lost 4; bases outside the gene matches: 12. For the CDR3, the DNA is TGTGCCAGCAGCCTCCGGACAGGGGGCAAGGTAGTCTATGGCTACACCTTC. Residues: CASSLRTGGKVVYGYTF.

The CDR3 region has the DNA TGTGCCAGCAACCAACAGGGGACAACTGGTCAGCCCCAGCATTTT. Its protein product is CASNQQGTTGQPQHF. This sequence joins TRBV28 and TRBJ1-5; 7 bases agree with TRBD1. The V gene end was trimmed by 7 bases and the J gene end by 6 bases; junction bases not matched to a gene: 12. Germline CDR1 MDHEN, CDR2 SYDVKM. This CDR3 spans 15 amino acids.

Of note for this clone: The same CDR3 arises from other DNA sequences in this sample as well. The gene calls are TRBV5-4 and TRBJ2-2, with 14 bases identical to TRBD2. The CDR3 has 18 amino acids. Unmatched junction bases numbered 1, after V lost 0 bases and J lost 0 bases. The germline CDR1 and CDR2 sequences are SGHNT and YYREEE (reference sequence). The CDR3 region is CASSLGLAGGPNTGELFF. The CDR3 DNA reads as TGTGCCAGCAGCTTGGGACTAGCGGGAGGGCCGAACACCGGGGAGCTGTTTTTT. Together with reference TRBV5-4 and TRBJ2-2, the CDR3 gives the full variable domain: ETGVTQSPTHLIKTRGQQVTLRCSSQSGHNTVSWYQQALGQGPQFIFQYYREEENGRGNFPPRFSGLQFPNYSSELNVNALELDDSALYLCASSLGLAGGPNTGELFFGEGSRLTVL.

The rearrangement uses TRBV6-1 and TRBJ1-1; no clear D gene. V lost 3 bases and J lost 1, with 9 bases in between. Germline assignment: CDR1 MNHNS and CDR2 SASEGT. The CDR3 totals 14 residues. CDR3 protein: CASSDPPKNTEAFF. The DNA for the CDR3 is TGTGCCAGCAGTGACCCGCCAAAGAACACTGAAGCTTTCTTT.

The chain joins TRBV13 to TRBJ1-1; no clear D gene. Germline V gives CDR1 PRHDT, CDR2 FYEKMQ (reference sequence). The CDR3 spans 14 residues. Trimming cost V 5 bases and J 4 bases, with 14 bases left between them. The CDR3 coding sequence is TGTGCCAGCAGCGCTCCCTCCTCCCCCACTGAAGCTTTCTTT. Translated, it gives CASSAPSSPTEAFF.

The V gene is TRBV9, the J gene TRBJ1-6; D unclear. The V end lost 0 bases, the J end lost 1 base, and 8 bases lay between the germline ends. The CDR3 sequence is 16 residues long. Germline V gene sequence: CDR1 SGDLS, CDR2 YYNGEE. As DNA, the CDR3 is TGTGCCAGCAGCGTAGTGGGAGGGTCCTATAATTCACCCCTCCACTTT. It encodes CASSVVGGSYNSPLHF.

As DNA, the CDR3 is TGTGCCAGCAGCCCGGGGACAATTGAAAAACTGTTTTTT. Encoded protein: CASSPGTIEKLFF. V and J are TRBV7-2 and TRBJ1-4, with a possible D match to TRBD1 (6 bases). Germline CDR1 reads SGHTA; CDR2 reads FQGNSA. CDR3 size: 13 residues. The germline V and J ends were trimmed by 5 bases and 7 bases, with 11 bases remaining between them.

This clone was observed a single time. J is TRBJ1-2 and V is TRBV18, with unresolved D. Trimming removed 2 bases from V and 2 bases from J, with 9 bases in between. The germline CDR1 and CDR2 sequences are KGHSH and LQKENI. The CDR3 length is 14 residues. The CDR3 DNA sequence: TGTGCCAGCTCACCAGCCCCGATCAACTATGGCTACACCTTC. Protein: CASSPAPINYGYTF.

For the CDR3, the DNA is TGTGCCAGTACCCCGCCCGGAGCAGGGTGGGTCACTGAAGCTTTCTTT. This translates into CASTPPGAGWVTEAFF. V gene TRBV19 combines with J gene TRBJ1-1; a weak D match, TRBD1 (5 bases). The V gene's germline CDR1 is LNHDA and CDR2 SQIVND (reference sequence). CDR3 length: 16 residues. Trimming took 7 bases from V and 4 from J, leaving 22 bases between them.

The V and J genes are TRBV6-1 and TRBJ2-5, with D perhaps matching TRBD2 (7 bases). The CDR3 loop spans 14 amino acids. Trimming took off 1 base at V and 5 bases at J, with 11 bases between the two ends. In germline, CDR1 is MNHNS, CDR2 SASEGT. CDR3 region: CASSEGWGGETQYF. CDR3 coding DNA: TGTGCCAGCAGTGAAGGGTGGGGGGGCGAGACCCAGTACTTC.

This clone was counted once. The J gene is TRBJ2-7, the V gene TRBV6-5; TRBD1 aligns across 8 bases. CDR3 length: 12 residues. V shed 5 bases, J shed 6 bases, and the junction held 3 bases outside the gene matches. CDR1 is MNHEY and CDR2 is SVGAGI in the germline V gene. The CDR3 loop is CASSEQGAEQYF. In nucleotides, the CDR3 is TGTGCCAGCAGTGAGCAGGGGGCCGAGCAGTACTTC.

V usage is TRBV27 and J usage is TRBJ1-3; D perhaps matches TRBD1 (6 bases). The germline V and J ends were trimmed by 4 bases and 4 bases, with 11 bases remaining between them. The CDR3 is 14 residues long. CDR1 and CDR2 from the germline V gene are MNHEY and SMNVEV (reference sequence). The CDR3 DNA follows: TGTGCCAGCAGTTCAGGGGTTTCGGGAAACACCATATATTTT. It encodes CASSSGVSGNTIYF.

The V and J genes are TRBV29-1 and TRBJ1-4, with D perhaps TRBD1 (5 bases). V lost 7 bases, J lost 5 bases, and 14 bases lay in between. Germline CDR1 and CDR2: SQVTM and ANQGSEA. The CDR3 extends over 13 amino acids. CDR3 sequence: CSARGGSNEKLFF. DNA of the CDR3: TGCAGCGCCCGCGGGGGGTCCAATGAAAAACTGTTTTTT.

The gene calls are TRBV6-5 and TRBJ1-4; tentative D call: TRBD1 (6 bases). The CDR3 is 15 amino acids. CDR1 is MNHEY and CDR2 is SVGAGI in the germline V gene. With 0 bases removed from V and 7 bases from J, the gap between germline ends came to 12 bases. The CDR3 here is CASSYSSPRGEKLFF. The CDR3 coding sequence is TGTGCCAGCAGTTACTCGAGTCCCAGGGGTGAAAAACTGTTTTTT.

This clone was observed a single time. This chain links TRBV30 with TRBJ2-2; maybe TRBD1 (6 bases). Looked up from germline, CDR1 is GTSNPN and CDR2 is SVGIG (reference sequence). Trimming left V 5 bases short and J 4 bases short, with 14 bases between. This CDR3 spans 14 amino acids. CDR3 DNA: TGTGCCTGGGGGCCAGGGACAACCACCGGGGAGCTGTTTTTT. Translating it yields CAWGPGTTTGELFF.

The DNA for the CDR3 is TGTGCCAGCAGTGACTACTACGAGCAGTACTTC. The encoded protein is CASSDYYEQYF. The chain links TRBV6-8 to TRBJ2-7; D possibly corresponds to TRBD2 (5 bases). Germline CDR1 is MNHGY and CDR2 is SAAAGT. The CDR3 is made up of 11 amino acids. Trimming stripped 5 bases from V and 3 bases from J, with 5 bases between.

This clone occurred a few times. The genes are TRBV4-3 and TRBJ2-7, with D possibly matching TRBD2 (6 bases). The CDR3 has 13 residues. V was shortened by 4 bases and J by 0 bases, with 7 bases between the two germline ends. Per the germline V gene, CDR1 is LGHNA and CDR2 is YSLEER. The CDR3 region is CASSRTISYEQYF. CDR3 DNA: TGCGCCAGCAGCCGGACTATCTCCTACGAGCAGTACTTC.

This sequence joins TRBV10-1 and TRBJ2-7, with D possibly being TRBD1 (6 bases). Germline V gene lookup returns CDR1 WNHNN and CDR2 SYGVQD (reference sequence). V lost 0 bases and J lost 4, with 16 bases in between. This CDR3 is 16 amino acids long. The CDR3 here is CASSESQGQGRYEQYF. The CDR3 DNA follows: TGCGCCAGCAGTGAGTCGCAAGGGCAGGGGCGGTACGAGCAGTACTTC.

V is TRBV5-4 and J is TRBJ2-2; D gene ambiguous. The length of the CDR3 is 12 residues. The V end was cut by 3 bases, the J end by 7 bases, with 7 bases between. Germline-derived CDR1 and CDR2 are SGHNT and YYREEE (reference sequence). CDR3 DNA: TGTGCCAGCAGCTACTGGGGCGGGGAGCTGTTTTTT. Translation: CASSYWGGELFF.

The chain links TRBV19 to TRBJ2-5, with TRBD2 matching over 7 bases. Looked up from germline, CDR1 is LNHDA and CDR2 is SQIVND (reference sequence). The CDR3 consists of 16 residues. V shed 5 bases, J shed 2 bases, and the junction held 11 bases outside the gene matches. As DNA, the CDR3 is TGTGCCAGTAGTCCCCGGGGGGAAGCGGGACAAGAGACCCAGTACTTC. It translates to CASSPRGEAGQETQYF.

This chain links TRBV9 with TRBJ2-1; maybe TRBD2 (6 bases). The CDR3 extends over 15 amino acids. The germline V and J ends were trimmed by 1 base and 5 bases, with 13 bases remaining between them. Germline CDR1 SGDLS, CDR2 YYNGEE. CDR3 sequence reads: CASSVLRELNNEQFF. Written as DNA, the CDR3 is TGTGCCAGCAGCGTACTTCGGGAGTTAAACAATGAGCAGTTCTTC. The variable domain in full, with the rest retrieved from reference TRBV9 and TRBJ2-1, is DSGVTQTPKHLITATGQRVTLRCSPRSGDLSVYWYQQSLDQGLQFLIQYYNGEERAKGNILERFSAQQFPDLHSELNLSSLELGDSALYFCASSVLRELNNEQFFGPGTRLTVL.

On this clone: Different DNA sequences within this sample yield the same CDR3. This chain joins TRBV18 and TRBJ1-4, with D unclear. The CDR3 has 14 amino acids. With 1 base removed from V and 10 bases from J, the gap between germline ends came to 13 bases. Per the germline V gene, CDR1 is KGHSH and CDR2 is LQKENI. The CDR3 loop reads CASSPQSREGKLFF. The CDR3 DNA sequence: TGTGCCAGCTCACCACAGTCCCGTGAAGGAAAACTGTTTTTT.